This T cell receptor (beta chain) was found in a study of T-cell reconstitution after alpha-beta-depleted transplantation in children. Notes on the study in general: Several hundred graft clones that had expanded were reportedly the source of alpha-beta T cells about two months after transplant. Certain patients had high TCRbeta diversity at day 60, and it came from recipient T cells and thymic progenitors that survived. Counts and diversity of T cells one year after transplant came mostly from newly produced T cells.

This clonotype was seen many times. Its target is not known. Molecular barcoding with unique molecular identifiers was used for the TCRbeta library. TCRdb used MiXCR to reprocess the PCR reads, holding one entry per CDR3 protein. The sample records about 300,000 distinct CDR3 sequences, 10% being singletons. Here the sequenced sample was PBMCs, taken before TCRalphabeta/CD19-depleted stem cell transplant. This sequence originates from a boy younger than two with acute myeloid leukemia, due to receive a stem cell transplant.

The DNA for the CDR3 is TGTGCCAGCAGTTTACTACAGGGGGCTGGGGCCAACGTCCTGACTTTC. This translates into CASSLLQGAGANVLTF. This chain links TRBV12-3 or TRBV12-4 with TRBJ2-6; 8 bases map to TRBD1. The CDR3 extends over 16 amino acids. V was clipped by 2 bases and J by 2 bases; unmatched bases: 2.